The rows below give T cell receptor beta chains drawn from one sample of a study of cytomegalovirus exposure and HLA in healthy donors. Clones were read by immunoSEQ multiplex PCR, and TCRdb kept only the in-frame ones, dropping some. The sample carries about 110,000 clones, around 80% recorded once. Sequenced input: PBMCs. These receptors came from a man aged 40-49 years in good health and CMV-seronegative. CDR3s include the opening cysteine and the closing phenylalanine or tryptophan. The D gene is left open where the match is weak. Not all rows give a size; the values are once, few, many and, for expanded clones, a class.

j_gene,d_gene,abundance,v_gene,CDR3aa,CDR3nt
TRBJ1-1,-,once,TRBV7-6,CASSPGLTNTEAFF,TGTGCCAGCAGCCCAGGACTAACGAACACTGAAGCTTTCTTT
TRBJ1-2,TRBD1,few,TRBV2,CASSGAGGVGYTF,TGTGCCAGCAGTGGCGCAGGGGGAGTTGGCTACACCTTC
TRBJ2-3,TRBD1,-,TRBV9,CASSVGTGFDTQYF,TGTGCCAGCAGCGTAGGGACAGGGTTTGATACGCAGTATTTT
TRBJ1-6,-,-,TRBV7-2,CASSLDSVNSPLHF,TGTGCCAGCAGCCTTGACAGTGTTAATTCACCCCTCCACTTT
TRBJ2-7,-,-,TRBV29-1,CSVEGSYEQYF,TGCAGCGTTGAAGGTTCGTACGAGCAGTACTTC
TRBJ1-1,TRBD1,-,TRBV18,CASSEGQGKNTEAFF,TGTGCCAGCTCAGAAGGACAGGGCAAGAACACTGAAGCTTTCTTT
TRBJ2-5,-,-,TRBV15,CATSRDPGIEETQYF,TGTGCCACCAGCAGAGATCCAGGGATCGAGGAGACCCAGTACTTC
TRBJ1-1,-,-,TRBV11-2,CASSLTSNTEAFF,TGTGCCAGCAGCTTAACTTCGAACACTGAAGCTTTCTTT
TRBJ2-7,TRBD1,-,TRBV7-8,CASSLLTGGPYEQYF,TGTGCCAGCAGCTTATTGACAGGGGGGCCCTACGAGCAGTACTTC
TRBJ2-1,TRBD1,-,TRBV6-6,CASSWDSAYNEQFF,TGTGCCAGCTCCTGGGACAGTGCCTACAATGAGCAGTTCTTC
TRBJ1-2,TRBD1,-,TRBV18,CASSHGQGDYGYTF,TGTGCCAGCTCACACGGACAGGGGGACTATGGCTACACCTTC
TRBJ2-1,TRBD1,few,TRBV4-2,CASSRGTGGINEQFF,TGTGCCAGCAGCCGCGGGACAGGGGGCATCAATGAGCAGTTCTTC
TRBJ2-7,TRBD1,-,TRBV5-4,CASSSDRGRNEQYF,TGTGCCAGCAGTTCTGACAGGGGGAGGAACGAGCAGTACTTC
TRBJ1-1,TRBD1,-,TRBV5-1,CASSEQGGPTEAFF,TGCGCCAGCAGCGAACAAGGGGGCCCCACTGAAGCTTTCTTT
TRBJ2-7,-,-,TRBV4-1,CASSQDRVGEQYF,TGCGCCAGCAGCCAAGACAGGGTGGGCGAGCAGTACTTC
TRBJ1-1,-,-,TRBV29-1,CSVETGTRTFF,TGCAGCGTTGAGACCGGGACACGGACTTTCTTT
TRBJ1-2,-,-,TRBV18,CASSPFGVAGYTF,TGTGCCAGCTCACCATTCGGGGTCGCTGGCTACACCTTC
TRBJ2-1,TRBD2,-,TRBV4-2,CASSQAPSGGYNEQFF,TGTGCCAGCAGCCAAGCCCCCAGCGGGGGGTACAATGAGCAGTTCTTC
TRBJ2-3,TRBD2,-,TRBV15,CATSPRTSVVTDTQYF,TGTGCCACCAGCCCTCGGACTAGCGTAGTCACAGATACGCAGTATTTT
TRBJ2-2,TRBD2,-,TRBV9,CASSAVGGGWNTGELFF,TGTGCCAGCAGCGCCGTCGGGGGGGGATGGAACACCGGGGAGCTGTTTTTT
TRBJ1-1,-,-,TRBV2,CASSGQATRNTEAFF,TGTGCCAGCAGTGGACAGGCGACAAGGAACACTGAAGCTTTCTTT
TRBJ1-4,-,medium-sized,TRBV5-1,CASSLAWEPNEKLFF,TGCGCCAGCAGCTTGGCCTGGGAGCCCAATGAAAAACTGTTTTTT
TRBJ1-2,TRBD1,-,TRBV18,CASSLPGQGAGYTF,TGTGCCAGCTCACTTCCCGGACAGGGTGCTGGCTACACCTTC
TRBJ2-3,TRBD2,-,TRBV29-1,CSVVISGGAGDTQYF,TGCAGCGTTGTGATTAGCGGGGGGGCCGGAGATACGCAGTATTTT
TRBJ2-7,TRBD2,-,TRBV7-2,CASSGPGGSAYEQYF,TGTGCCAGCAGCGGCCCGGGAGGCTCAGCCTACGAGCAGTACTTC
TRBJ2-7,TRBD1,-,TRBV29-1,CSVTGQAKDYEQYF,TGCAGCGTGACCGGACAGGCTAAAGACTACGAGCAGTACTTC
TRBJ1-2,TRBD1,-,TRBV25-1,CASTPNRGAYGYTF,TGTGCCAGCACCCCGAACAGGGGTGCCTATGGCTACACCTTC
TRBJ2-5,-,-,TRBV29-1,CSVQEVRAQETQYF,TGCAGCGTTCAAGAGGTCAGGGCCCAAGAGACCCAGTACTTC